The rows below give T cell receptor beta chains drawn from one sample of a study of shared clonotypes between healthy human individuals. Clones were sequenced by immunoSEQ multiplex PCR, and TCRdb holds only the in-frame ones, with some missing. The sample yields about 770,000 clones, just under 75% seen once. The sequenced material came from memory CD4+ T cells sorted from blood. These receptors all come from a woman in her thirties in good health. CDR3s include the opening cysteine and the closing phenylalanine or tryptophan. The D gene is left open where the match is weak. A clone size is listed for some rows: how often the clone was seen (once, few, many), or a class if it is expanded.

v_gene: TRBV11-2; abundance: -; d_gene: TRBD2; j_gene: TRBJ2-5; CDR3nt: TGTGCCAGCAGCCTAGCGGAGGCCGCGGGGAAGGAGACCCAGTACTTC; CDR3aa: CASSLAEAAGKETQYF
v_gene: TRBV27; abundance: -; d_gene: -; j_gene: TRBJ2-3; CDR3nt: TGTGCCAGCAGACCCGTGGGCACAGATACGCAGTATTTT; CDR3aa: CASRPVGTDTQYF
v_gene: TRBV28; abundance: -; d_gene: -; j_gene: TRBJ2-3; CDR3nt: TGTGCCAGCTCTTCGTCGGGAGACTACACAGATACGCAGTATTTT; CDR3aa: CASSSSGDYTDTQYF
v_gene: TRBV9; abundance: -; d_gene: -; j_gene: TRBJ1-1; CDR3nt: TGTGCCAGCAGCGTAGGTTGGGGGGACACTGAAGCTTTCTTT; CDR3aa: CASSVGWGDTEAFF
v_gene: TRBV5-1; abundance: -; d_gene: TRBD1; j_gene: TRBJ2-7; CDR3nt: TGCGCCAGCCGCGAATCCCCCGGGACAGTCTCCTACGAGCAGTACTTC; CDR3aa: CASRESPGTVSYEQYF
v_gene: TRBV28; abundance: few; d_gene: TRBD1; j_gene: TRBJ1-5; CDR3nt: TGTGCCAGCAGCACCGTTACAAGGGGGCGGTGGCAGCCCCAGCATTTT; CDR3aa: CASSTVTRGRWQPQHF
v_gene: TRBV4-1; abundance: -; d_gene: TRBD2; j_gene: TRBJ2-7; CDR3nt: TGCGCCAGCAGCCCTTCTAGCGGGAGAACCTCCTACGAGCAGTACTTC; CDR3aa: CASSPSSGRTSYEQYF
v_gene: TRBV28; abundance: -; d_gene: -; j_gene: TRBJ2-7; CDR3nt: TGTGCCAGCAGTTTGTCAGGCGTCGCCGGGGTTCTGTACTTC; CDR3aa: CASSLSGVAGVLYF
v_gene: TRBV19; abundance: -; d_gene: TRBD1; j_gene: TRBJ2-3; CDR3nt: TGTGCCAGTAGCGACAGGGCAACAGATACGCAGTATTTT; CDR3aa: CASSDRATDTQYF
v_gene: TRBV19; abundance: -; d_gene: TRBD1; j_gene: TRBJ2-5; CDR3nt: TGTGCCAGTAGTACTGGTCCGGGACAGGGGTACCAAGAGACCCAGTACTTC; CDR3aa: CASSTGPGQGYQETQYF
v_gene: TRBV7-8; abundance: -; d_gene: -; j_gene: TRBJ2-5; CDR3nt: TGTGCCAGCAGCTTACTGGGAAGCCGTGTGGAGACCCAGTACTTC; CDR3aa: CASSLLGSRVETQYF
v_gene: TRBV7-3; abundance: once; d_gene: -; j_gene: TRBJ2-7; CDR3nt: TGTGCCAGCAGCAACGTCCTCTACGAGCAGTACTTC; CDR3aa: CASSNVLYEQYF
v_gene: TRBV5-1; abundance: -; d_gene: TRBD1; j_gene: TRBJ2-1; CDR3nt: TGCGCCAGCAGCGTAGACAGGGCCTCCTACAATGAGCAGTTCTTC; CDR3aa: CASSVDRASYNEQFF
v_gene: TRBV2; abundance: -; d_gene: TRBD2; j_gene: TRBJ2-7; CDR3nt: TGTGCCAGCAGTTGGCCTAGCGGGAGTTACGAGCAGTACTTC; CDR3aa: CASSWPSGSYEQYF
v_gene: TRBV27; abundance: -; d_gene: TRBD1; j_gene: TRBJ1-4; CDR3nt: TGTGCCACCCCGGGACAGGGAAATGAAAAACTGTTTTTT; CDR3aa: CATPGQGNEKLFF
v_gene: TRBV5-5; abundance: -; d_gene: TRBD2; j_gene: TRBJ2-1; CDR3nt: TGTGCCAGCAGCTTGCAACTAGCGGGAGGTGAGCAGTTCTTC; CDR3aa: CASSLQLAGGEQFF
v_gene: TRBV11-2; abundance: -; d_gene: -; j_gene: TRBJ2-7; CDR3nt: TGTGCCAGCAGCTTCCGAGGCTACGAGCAGTACTTC; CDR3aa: CASSFRGYEQYF
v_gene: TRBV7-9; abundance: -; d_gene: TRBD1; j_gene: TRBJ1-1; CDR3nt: TGTGCCAGCAGACCGGGACAGTTGAACACTGAAGCTTTCTTT; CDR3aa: CASRPGQLNTEAFF
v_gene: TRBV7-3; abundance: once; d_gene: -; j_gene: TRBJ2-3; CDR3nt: TGTGCCAGCAGCGTCTCCCCCTCGGCCAGAGATACGCAGTATTTT; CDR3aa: CASSVSPSARDTQYF
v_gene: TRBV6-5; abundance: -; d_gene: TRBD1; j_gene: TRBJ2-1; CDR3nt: TGTGCCAGCAGCCGGACAGGGACCTCCTACAATGAGCAGTTCTTC; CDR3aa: CASSRTGTSYNEQFF
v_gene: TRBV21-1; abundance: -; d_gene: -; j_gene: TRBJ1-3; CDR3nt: TGTGCCAGCAGCAACCGGGACCTCCAGAACACCATATATTTT; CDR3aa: CASSNRDLQNTIYF
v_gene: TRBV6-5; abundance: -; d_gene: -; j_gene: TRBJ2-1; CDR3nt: TGTGCCAGCAGTTACATCGGCCGCCTCAATGAGCAGTTCTTC; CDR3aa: CASSYIGRLNEQFF
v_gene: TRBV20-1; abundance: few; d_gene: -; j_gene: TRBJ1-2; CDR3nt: TGCAGTGTCCAGGGCTATGGCTACACCTTC; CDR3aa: CSVQGYGYTF
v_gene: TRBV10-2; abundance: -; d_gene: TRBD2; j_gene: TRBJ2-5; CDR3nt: TGCGCCAGCGCCGGGGCTAGCGGCCACCAAGAGACCCAGTACTTC; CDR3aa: CASAGASGHQETQYF
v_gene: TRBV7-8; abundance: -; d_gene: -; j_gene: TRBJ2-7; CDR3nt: TGTGCCAGCAGCTCAGGGGGAGGGTTCTACGAGCAGTACTTC; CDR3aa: CASSSGGGFYEQYF
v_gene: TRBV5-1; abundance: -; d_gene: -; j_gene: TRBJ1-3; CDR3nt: TGCGCCAGCAGCTTGAGTAGCTCTGGAAACACCATATATTTT; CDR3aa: CASSLSSSGNTIYF
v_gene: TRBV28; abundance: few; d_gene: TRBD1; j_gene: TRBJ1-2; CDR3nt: TGTGCCAGCAGTCGAGACAGGGGCGTCTTTAACTATGGCTACACCTTC; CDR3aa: CASSRDRGVFNYGYTF